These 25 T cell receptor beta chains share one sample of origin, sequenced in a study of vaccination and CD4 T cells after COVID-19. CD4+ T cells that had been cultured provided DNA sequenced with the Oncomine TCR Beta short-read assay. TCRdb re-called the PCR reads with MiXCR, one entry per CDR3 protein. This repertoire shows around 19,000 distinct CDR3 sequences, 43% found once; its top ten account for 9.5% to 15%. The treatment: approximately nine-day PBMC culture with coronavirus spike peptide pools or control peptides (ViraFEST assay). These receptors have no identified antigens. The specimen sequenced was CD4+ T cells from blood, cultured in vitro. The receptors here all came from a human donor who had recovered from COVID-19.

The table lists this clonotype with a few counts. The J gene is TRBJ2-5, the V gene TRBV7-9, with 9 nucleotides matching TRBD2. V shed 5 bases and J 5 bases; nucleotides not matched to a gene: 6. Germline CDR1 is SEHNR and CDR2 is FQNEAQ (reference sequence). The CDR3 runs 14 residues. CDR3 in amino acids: CASSPWTSVETQYF. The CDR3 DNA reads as TGTGCCAGCAGCCCGTGGACTAGCGTTGAGACCCAGTACTTC.

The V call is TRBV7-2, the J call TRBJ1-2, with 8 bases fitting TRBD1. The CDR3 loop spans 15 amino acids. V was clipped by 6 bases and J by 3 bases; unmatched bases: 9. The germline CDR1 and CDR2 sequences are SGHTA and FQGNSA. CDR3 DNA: TGTGCCAGCAGTCCCGACTTGACAGGGGACTATGGCTACACCTTC. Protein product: CASSPDLTGDYGYTF.

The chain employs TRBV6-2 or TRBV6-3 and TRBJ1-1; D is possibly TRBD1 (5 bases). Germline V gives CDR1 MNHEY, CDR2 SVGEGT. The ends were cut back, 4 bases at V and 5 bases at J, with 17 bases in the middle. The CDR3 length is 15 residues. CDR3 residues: CASSSGGAGGTEAFF. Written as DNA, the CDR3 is TGTGCCAGCAGTTCGGGGGGAGCGGGAGGGACTGAAGCTTTCTTT.

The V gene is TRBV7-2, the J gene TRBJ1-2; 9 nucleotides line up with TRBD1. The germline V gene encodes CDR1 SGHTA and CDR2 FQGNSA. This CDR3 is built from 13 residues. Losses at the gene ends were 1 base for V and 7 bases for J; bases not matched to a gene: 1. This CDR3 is CASSLDRGPGYTF. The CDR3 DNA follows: TGTGCCAGCAGCTTAGACAGGGGGCCTGGCTACACCTTC.

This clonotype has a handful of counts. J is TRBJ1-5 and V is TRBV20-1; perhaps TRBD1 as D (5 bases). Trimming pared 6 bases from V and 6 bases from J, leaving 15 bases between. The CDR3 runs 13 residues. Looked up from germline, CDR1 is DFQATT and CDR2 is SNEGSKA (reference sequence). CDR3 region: CSATTGQRQPQHF. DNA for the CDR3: TGCAGTGCGACTACAGGACAACGTCAGCCCCAGCATTTT.

The CDR3 DNA sequence: TGCAGTGCTAGTAAGGGAGTTACGCAGTATTTT. This sequence encodes CSASKGVTQYF. This chain uses TRBV20-1 with TRBJ2-3; maybe TRBD2 (5 bases). The CDR3 covers 11 residues. CDR1 is DFQATT, CDR2 SNEGSKA, per germline (reference sequence). V was trimmed by 3 bases and J by 8 bases, leaving 9 bases between them.

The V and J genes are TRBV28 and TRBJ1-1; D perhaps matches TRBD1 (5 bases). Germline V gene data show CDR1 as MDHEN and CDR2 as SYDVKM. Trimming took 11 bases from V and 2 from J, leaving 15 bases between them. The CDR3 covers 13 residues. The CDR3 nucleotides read TGTGCCGTAACGGGGGGTTTTAACACTGAAGCTTTCTTT. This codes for CAVTGGFNTEAFF.

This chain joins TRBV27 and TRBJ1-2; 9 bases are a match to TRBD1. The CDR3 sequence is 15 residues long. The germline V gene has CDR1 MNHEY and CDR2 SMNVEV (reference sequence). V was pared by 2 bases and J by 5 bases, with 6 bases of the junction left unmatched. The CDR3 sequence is CASSLGGQGPYGYTF. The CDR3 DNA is TGTGCCAGCAGTTTAGGGGGACAGGGACCATATGGCTACACCTTC.

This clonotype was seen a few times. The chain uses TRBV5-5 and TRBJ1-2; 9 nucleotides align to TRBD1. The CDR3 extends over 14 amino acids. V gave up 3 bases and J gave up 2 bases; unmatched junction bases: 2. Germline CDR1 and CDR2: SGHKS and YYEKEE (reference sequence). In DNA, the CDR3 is TGTGCCAGCAGCTCTGGACAGGGGAACTATGGCTACACCTTC. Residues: CASSSGQGNYGYTF. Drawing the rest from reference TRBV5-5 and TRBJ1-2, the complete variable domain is DAGVTQSPTHLIKTRGQQVTLRCSPISGHKSVSWYQQVLGQGPQFIFQYYEKEERGRGNFPDRFSARQFPNYSSELNVNALLLGDSALYLCASSSGQGNYGYTFGSGTRLTVV.

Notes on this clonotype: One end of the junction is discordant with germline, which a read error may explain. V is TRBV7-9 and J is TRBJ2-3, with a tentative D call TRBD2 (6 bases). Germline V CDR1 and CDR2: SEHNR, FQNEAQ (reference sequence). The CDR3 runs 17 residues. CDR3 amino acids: CASTLRRSSGFTDTQYF. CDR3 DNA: TGTGCCAGCACCTTAAGGAGGAGTAGCGGTTTCACAGATACGCAGTATTTT.

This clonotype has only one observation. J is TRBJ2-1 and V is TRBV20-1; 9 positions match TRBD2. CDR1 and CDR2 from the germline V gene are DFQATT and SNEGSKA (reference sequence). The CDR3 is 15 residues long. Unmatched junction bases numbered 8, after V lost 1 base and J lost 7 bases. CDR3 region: CSARGGSGGVNEQFF. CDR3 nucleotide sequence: TGCAGTGCTAGAGGTGGTAGCGGGGGAGTAAATGAGCAGTTCTTC.

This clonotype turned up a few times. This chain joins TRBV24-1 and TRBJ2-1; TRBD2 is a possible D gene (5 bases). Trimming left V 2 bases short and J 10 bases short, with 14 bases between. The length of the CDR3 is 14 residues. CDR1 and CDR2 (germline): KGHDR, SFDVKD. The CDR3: CATSDSQDSGEQFF. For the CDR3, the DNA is TGTGCCACCAGTGATTCCCAGGACTCCGGCGAGCAGTTCTTC.

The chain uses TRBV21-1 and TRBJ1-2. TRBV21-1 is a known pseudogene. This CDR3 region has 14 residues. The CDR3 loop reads CASSKVEGNYGYTF. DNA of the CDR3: TGTGCCAGCAGCAAAGTTGAAGGTAACTATGGCTACACCTTC.

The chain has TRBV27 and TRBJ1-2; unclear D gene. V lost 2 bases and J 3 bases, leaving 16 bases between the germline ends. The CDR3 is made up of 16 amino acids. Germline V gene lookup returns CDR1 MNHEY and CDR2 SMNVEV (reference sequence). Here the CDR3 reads CASSLASSRLDYGYTF. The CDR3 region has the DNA TGTGCCAGCAGTTTAGCGTCATCCAGGCTCGACTATGGCTACACCTTC.

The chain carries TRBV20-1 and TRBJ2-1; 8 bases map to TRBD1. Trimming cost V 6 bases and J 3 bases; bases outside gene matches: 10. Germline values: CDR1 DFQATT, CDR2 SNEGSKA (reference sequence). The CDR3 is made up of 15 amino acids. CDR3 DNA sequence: TGCAGTGCGGCGGAGCTGGACAGGGTCTACAATGAGCAGTTCTTC. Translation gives CSAAELDRVYNEQFF.

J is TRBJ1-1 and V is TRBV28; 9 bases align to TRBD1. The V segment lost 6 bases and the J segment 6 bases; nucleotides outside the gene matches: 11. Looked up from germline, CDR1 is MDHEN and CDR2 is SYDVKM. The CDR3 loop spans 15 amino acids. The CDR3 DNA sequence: TGTGCCAGCAGCTCATCCGGGACAGGGTACTCTGAAGCTTTCTTT. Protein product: CASSSSGTGYSEAFF.

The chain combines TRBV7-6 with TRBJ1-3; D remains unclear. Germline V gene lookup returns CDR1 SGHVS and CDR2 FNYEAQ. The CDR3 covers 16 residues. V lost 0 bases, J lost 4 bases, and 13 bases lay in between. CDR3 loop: CASSLAGISGGNTIYF. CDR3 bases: TGTGCCAGCAGCTTAGCGGGGATCAGCGGCGGAAACACCATATATTTT.

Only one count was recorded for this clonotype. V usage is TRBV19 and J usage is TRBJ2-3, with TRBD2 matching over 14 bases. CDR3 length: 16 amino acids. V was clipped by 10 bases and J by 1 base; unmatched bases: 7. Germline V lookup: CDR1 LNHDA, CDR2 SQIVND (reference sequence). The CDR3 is CATGTSGRRGTDTQYF. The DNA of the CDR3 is TGTGCCACCGGGACTAGCGGGAGACGAGGCACAGATACGCAGTATTTT.

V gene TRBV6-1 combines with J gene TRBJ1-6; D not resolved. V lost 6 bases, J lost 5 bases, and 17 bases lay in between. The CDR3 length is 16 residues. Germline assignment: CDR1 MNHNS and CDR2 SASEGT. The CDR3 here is CASRRDTARDNSPLHF. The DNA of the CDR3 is TGTGCCAGCAGGCGTGACACTGCCCGGGATAATTCACCCCTCCACTTT.

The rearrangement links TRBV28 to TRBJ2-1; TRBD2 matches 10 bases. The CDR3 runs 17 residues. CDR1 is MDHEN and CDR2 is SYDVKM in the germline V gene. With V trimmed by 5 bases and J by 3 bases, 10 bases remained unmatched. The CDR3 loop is CASSPEGLALYYNEQFF. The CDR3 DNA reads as TGTGCCAGCAGTCCCGAGGGACTAGCGCTCTACTACAATGAGCAGTTCTTC.

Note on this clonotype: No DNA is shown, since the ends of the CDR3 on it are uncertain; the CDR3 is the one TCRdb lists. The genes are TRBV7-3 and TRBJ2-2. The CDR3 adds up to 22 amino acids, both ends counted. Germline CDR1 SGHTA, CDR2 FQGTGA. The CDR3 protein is CASTNQTSMYLCASSRTGELFF.

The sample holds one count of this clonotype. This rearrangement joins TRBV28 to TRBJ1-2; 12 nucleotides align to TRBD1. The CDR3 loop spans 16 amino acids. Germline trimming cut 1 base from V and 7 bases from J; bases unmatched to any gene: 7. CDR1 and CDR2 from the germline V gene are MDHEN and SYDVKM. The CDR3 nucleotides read TGTGCCAGCAGTTTATCAACGGGACAGGGGGCCGGTGGCTACACCTTC. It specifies CASSLSTGQGAGGYTF.

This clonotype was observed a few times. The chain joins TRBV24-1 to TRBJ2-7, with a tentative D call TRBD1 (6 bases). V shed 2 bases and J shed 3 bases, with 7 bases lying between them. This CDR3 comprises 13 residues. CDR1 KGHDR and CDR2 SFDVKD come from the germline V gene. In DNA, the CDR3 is TGTGCCACCAGTGATTCGGACAGCTACGAGCAGTACTTC. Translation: CATSDSDSYEQYF.

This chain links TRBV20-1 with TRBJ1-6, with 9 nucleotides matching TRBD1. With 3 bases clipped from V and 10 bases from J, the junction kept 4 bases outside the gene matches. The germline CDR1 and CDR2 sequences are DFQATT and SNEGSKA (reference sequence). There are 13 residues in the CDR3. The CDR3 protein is CSASNRGQSPLHF. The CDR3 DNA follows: TGCAGTGCTAGCAACAGGGGGCAGTCACCCCTCCACTTT.

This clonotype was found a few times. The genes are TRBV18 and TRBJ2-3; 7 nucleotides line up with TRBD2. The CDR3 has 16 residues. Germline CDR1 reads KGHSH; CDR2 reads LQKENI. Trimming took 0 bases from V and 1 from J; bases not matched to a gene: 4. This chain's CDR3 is CASSPPTSLRTDTQYF. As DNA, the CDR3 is TGTGCCAGCTCACCACCGACTAGCCTCCGCACAGATACGCAGTATTTT.